The rows below give T cell receptor beta chains drawn from one sample of a study of memory B cells and T cells in multiple sclerosis. These receptors lack a known antigen. Using immunoSEQ multiplex PCR, the repertoire was profiled, and TCRdb retains in-frame clones only, with some absent. The sample holds 9,000 to 15,000 clones, approximately 84% seen once. The sequenced material came from PBMCs from blood kept in culture. The receptors derive from a human donor with multiple sclerosis. The CDR3 runs from the conserved cysteine through the conserved F or W. D genes are given only for firm matches. For some rows the clone size is stated as once, few or many, or as a class when expanded; others skip it.

V gene: TRBV11-2
D gene: -
J gene: TRBJ2-7
clone size: -
CDR3 DNA: TGTGCCAGCAGCTTAGATGGGAGCCCCTACGAGCAGTACTTC
CDR3 protein: CASSLDGSPYEQYF

V gene: TRBV21-1
D gene: -
J gene: TRBJ2-1
clone size: few
CDR3 DNA: TGTGCCAGCAGCACTCTCCGGGAAGAGCAGTTCTTC
CDR3 protein: CASSTLREEQFF

V gene: TRBV5-1
D gene: -
J gene: TRBJ2-1
clone size: -
CDR3 DNA: TGCGCCAGCAGCTTCGTCCAGGGTGGTGGTGAGCAGTTCTTC
CDR3 protein: CASSFVQGGGEQFF

V gene: TRBV6-6
D gene: TRBD1
J gene: TRBJ1-2
clone size: -
CDR3 DNA: TGTGCCAGCAGCATGGGACAGATCTATGGCTACACCTTC
CDR3 protein: CASSMGQIYGYTF

V gene: TRBV18
D gene: -
J gene: TRBJ2-5
clone size: -
CDR3 DNA: TGTGCCAGCTCAGGGCTAGGACGTACAACAAATAGAGAGACCCAGTACTTC
CDR3 protein: CASSGLGRTTNRETQYF

V gene: TRBV4-2
D gene: TRBD2
J gene: TRBJ2-3
clone size: -
CDR3 DNA: TGTGCCAGCAGCCAAGATCTAGCGGGGGCAGCAGATACGCAGTATTTT
CDR3 protein: CASSQDLAGAADTQYF

V gene: TRBV7-2
D gene: -
J gene: TRBJ1-1
clone size: -
CDR3 DNA: TGTGCCAGCAGCTTTAGTGAGGGCACTGAAGCTTTCTTT
CDR3 protein: CASSFSEGTEAFF

V gene: TRBV9
D gene: -
J gene: TRBJ2-5
clone size: -
CDR3 DNA: TGTGCCAGCAGCGGGGCGGGAAAGACCCAGTACTTC
CDR3 protein: CASSGAGKTQYF

V gene: TRBV5-4
D gene: -
J gene: TRBJ1-1
clone size: -
CDR3 DNA: TGTGCCAGCAGCTCGCTCGAAACAGCCTTCGGCACTGAAGCTTTCTTT
CDR3 protein: CASSSLETAFGTEAFF

V gene: TRBV4-1
D gene: TRBD1
J gene: TRBJ1-2
clone size: -
CDR3 DNA: TGCGCCAGCAGCCAGGTTGGGGACAGGGGACTTTATGGCTACACCTTC
CDR3 protein: CASSQVGDRGLYGYTF

V gene: TRBV2
D gene: -
J gene: TRBJ1-1
clone size: once
CDR3 DNA: TGTGCCAGCAGTGCCGTCGTGGTGCAGAACACTGAAGCTTTCTTT
CDR3 protein: CASSAVVVQNTEAFF

V gene: TRBV7-2
D gene: -
J gene: TRBJ1-3
clone size: few
CDR3 DNA: TGTGCCAGCAGCTTAGCGGGCGGAAACACCATATATTTT
CDR3 protein: CASSLAGGNTIYF

V gene: TRBV5-1
D gene: TRBD2
J gene: TRBJ2-1
clone size: -
CDR3 DNA: TGCGCCAGCAGCTTGGCCGGGGGGATCAATGAGCAGTTCTTC
CDR3 protein: CASSLAGGINEQFF

V gene: TRBV2
D gene: TRBD2
J gene: TRBJ2-3
clone size: -
CDR3 DNA: TGTGCCAGCAGGGAGCGGACTAGCGGGGGCACAGATACGCAGTATTTT
CDR3 protein: CASRERTSGGTDTQYF

V gene: TRBV25-1
D gene: TRBD1
J gene: TRBJ1-1
clone size: once
CDR3 DNA: TGTGCCAGCAGAGAGACAGGGGGCTACACTGAAGCTTTCTTT
CDR3 protein: CASRETGGYTEAFF

V gene: TRBV27
D gene: TRBD2
J gene: TRBJ2-2
clone size: -
CDR3 DNA: TGTGCCAGCAGTTTATTTAGCGGGGGGGACTTCGGGGAGCTGTTTTTT
CDR3 protein: CASSLFSGGDFGELFF

V gene: TRBV23-1
D gene: -
J gene: TRBJ1-1
clone size: -
CDR3 DNA: TGCGCCAGCAGTCAAAGGCCAAGAAATTTTGAAGCTTTCTTT
CDR3 protein: CASSQRPRNFEAFF

V gene: TRBV10-2
D gene: -
J gene: TRBJ2-7
clone size: -
CDR3 DNA: TGCGCCAGCACCGAGCAGCGGAGGAGCTCCTACGAGCAGTACTTC
CDR3 protein: CASTEQRRSSYEQYF

V gene: TRBV7-3
D gene: TRBD2
J gene: TRBJ2-2
clone size: -
CDR3 DNA: TGTGCCAGCACCCACAGCGGGGATACCGGGGAGCTGTTTTTT
CDR3 protein: CASTHSGDTGELFF

V gene: TRBV5-1
D gene: -
J gene: TRBJ1-1
clone size: -
CDR3 DNA: TGCGCCAGCAGCTCCTGGTCGTTGAACACTGAAGCTTTCTTT
CDR3 protein: CASSSWSLNTEAFF

V gene: TRBV19
D gene: TRBD1
J gene: TRBJ2-7
clone size: few
CDR3 DNA: TGTGCCAGTAGTCCCTCGACAGGGGCCGGCGAGCAGTACTTC
CDR3 protein: CASSPSTGAGEQYF

V gene: TRBV7-6
D gene: -
J gene: TRBJ1-1
clone size: -
CDR3 DNA: TGTGCCAGCAGCTTAGGGGGGGAAGAGCTCACTGAAGCTTTCTTT
CDR3 protein: CASSLGGEELTEAFF

V gene: TRBV4-1
D gene: -
J gene: TRBJ1-2
clone size: -
CDR3 DNA: TGCGCCAGCAGCCAAGATGCCAGGCCCTACGAGGGCTACACCTTC
CDR3 protein: CASSQDARPYEGYTF

V gene: TRBV2
D gene: -
J gene: TRBJ1-2
clone size: -
CDR3 DNA: TGTGCCTTCCTGTCGGGGGGTAGCGACTATGGCTACACCTTC
CDR3 protein: CAFLSGGSDYGYTF

V gene: TRBV4-2
D gene: -
J gene: TRBJ1-3
clone size: -
CDR3 DNA: TGTGCCAGCAGCCAAGGTCTCTCGACTATTGGAAACACCATATATTTT
CDR3 protein: CASSQGLSTIGNTIYF

V gene: TRBV9
D gene: TRBD1
J gene: TRBJ1-2
clone size: -
CDR3 DNA: TGTGCCAGCAGCCCCCGGACAGGGAACTATGGCTACACCTTC
CDR3 protein: CASSPRTGNYGYTF

V gene: TRBV6-5
D gene: -
J gene: TRBJ2-1
clone size: -
CDR3 DNA: TGTGCCAGCATCAACTCCTACAATGAGCAGTTCTTC
CDR3 protein: CASINSYNEQFF

V gene: TRBV5-4
D gene: TRBD1
J gene: TRBJ2-3
clone size: -
CDR3 DNA: TGTGCCAGCAGCCCTGGACAGGGGTACACAGATACGCAGTATTTT
CDR3 protein: CASSPGQGYTDTQYF

V gene: TRBV29-1
D gene: -
J gene: TRBJ2-7
clone size: once
CDR3 DNA: TGCAGCGTTGAGACCGGACACAGTGGTTCCTACGAGCAGTACTTC
CDR3 protein: CSVETGHSGSYEQYF

V gene: TRBV2
D gene: -
J gene: TRBJ2-2
clone size: -
CDR3 DNA: TGTGCCAGCCTCCTGGACGCGAACACCGGGGAGCTGTTTTTT
CDR3 protein: CASLLDANTGELFF

V gene: TRBV4-1
D gene: -
J gene: TRBJ2-2
clone size: -
CDR3 DNA: TGCGCCAGCAGCCAAGAACTACTGCCCACCGGGGAGCTGTTTTTT
CDR3 protein: CASSQELLPTGELFF

V gene: TRBV15
D gene: TRBD1
J gene: TRBJ1-4
clone size: -
CDR3 DNA: TGTGCCACCAGCGGGGGACAGTCCACTAATGAAAAACTGTTTTTT
CDR3 protein: CATSGGQSTNEKLFF

V gene: TRBV5-1
D gene: TRBD2
J gene: TRBJ2-1
clone size: -
CDR3 DNA: TGCGCCAGCAGCTTGGATGGGTCTAGCGGGGGTAATGAGCAGTTCTTC
CDR3 protein: CASSLDGSSGGNEQFF

V gene: TRBV19
D gene: -
J gene: TRBJ2-1
clone size: -
CDR3 DNA: TGTGCCAGTAGTATAGTCCCTCCTGGCCAGGCAGGGGGGTCCTACAATGAGCAGTTCTTC
CDR3 protein: CASSIVPPGQAGGSYNEQFF